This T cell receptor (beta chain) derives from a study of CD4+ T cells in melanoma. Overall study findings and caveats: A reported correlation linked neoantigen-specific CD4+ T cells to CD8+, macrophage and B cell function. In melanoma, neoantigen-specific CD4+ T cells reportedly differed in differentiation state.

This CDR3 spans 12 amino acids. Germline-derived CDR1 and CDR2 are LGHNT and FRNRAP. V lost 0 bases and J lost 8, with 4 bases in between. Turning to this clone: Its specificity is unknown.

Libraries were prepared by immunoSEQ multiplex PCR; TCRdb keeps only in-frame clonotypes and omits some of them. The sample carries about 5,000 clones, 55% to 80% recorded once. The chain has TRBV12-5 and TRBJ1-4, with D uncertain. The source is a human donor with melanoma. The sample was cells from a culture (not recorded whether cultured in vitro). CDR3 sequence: CASGLVEEKLFF. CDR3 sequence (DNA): TGTGCTAGTGGTTTGGTAGAGGAAAAACTGTTTTTT.